Shown below are 25 T cell receptor beta chains from a single sample sequenced in a study of cytomegalovirus exposure and HLA in healthy donors. Primers for the PCR totalled 60 Vbeta and 13 Jbeta. The protocol was immunoSEQ multiplex PCR, while the TCRdb copy is restricted to in-frame clones and leaves out a portion. The sample yields around 120,000 clones, roughly 80% seen once. Sequencing was performed on PBMCs. These receptors came from a female donor in good health and CMV-seropositive.

The chain is built from TRBV9 and TRBJ1-1; no definite D call. CDR3 length: 16 amino acids. V lost 0 bases and J 1 base, leaving 13 bases between the germline ends. Germline values: CDR1 SGDLS, CDR2 YYNGEE. CDR3 sequence: CASSVAVGSQNTEAFF. The CDR3 coding sequence is TGTGCCAGCAGCGTAGCGGTGGGGAGCCAGAACACTGAAGCTTTCTTT.

This chain uses TRBV7-8 with TRBJ1-4; D call uncertain. CDR3 length equals 17 residues. V dropped 2 bases and J dropped 4 bases, with 17 bases sitting between them. Germline values: CDR1 SGHVS, CDR2 FQNEAQ. DNA for the CDR3: TGTGCCAGCAGCTTAAGGCCCTCTCTAGCCTTTAATGAAAAACTGTTTTTT. Translated: CASSLRPSLAFNEKLFF.

The rearrangement joins TRBV4-3 to TRBJ2-3; TRBD2 matches at 15 bases. The CDR3 runs 17 residues. Germline V lookup: CDR1 LGHNA, CDR2 YSLEER. Trimming cost V 1 base and J 3 bases; bases outside gene matches: 2. The CDR3 sequence: CASSQGTSGGATDTQYF. The CDR3 coding sequence is TGCGCCAGCAGCCAAGGGACTAGCGGGGGGGCAACAGATACGCAGTATTTT.

The rearrangement uses TRBV30 and TRBJ2-7; 12 bases map to TRBD2. In germline, CDR1 is GTSNPN, CDR2 SVGIG (reference sequence). V lost 2 bases and J lost 5; bases outside the gene matches: 4. The CDR3 has 14 residues. The CDR3 region has the DNA TGTGCCTGGAGTCGACTAGCGGGAGCCAACGAGCAGTACTTC. Translation gives CAWSRLAGANEQYF.

This chain joins TRBV7-3 and TRBJ2-2, with 10 bases lining up with TRBD2. Germline-derived CDR1 and CDR2 are SGHTA and FQGTGA. The CDR3 consists of 15 residues. Trimming at V came to 5 bases and at J to 6 bases, leaving 6 bases not matched to a gene. CDR3 sequence (DNA): TGTGCCAGCAGCCCCGGGACTAGCGAAGCCGGGGAGCTGTTTTTT. Amino acid sequence: CASSPGTSEAGELFF. Based on the CDR3 plus reference TRBV7-3 and TRBJ2-2, the full variable domain is GAGVSQTPSNKVTEKGKYVELRCDPISGHTALYWYRQSLGQGPEFLIYFQGTGAADDSGLPNDRFFAVRPEGSVSTLKIQRTERGDSAVYLCASSPGTSEAGELFFGEGSRLTVL.

The V gene is TRBV2, the J gene TRBJ2-7; 7 bases align to TRBD1. Trimming cost V 4 bases and J 1 base; bases outside gene matches: 7. The V gene's germline CDR1 is SNHLY and CDR2 FYNNEI. The CDR3 length is 15 residues. This chain's CDR3 is CASSARRQGSYEQYF. As DNA, the CDR3 is TGTGCCAGCAGTGCTCGGAGACAGGGATCCTACGAGCAGTACTTC.

V is TRBV11-3 and J is TRBJ1-3; D is unclear. Germline CDR1 SGHNT, CDR2 YENEEA. Trimming pared 3 bases from V and 0 bases from J, leaving 21 bases between. This CDR3 spans 19 amino acids. CDR3 DNA sequence: TGTGCCAGCAGCTTTGGGAGGTTACGCCTACCCTTCTCTGGAAACACCATATATTTT. Its translation: CASSFGRLRLPFSGNTIYF. The full variable domain, with the rest looked up from reference TRBV11-3 and TRBJ1-3, is EAGVVQSPRYKIIEKKQPVAFWCNPISGHNTLYWYLQNLGQGPELLIRYENEEAVDDSQLPKDRFSAERLKGVDSTLKIQPAELGDSAVYLCASSFGRLRLPFSGNTIYFGEGSWLTVV.

This clone was found a few times. This chain connects TRBV7-2 to TRBJ2-1; 12 positions match TRBD2. Losses at the gene ends were 3 bases for V and 2 bases for J; bases not matched to a gene: 11. Germline V gives CDR1 SGHTA, CDR2 FQGNSA. The CDR3 runs to 19 residues. CDR3 sequence reads: CASSFVSSGGAAPYNEQFF. CDR3 DNA: TGTGCCAGCAGCTTCGTTTCTAGCGGGGGGGCCGCCCCCTACAATGAGCAGTTCTTC.

The chain couples TRBV4-2 to TRBJ2-1, with 11 bases that match TRBD2. CDR1 is LGHNA, CDR2 YNFKEQ, per germline. With V trimmed by 1 base and J by 5 bases, 4 bases remained unmatched. This CDR3 spans 16 amino acids. For the CDR3, the DNA is TGTGCCAGCAGCCAAGCGCTAGCGGGGGGACACAATGAGCAGTTCTTC. Protein product: CASSQALAGGHNEQFF.

V and J are TRBV7-3 and TRBJ2-7; 9 bases fit TRBD1. The germline V gene has CDR1 SGHTA and CDR2 FQGTGA. The ends lost 5 bases at V and 0 bases at J; junction bases unmatched: 8. This CDR3 is 16 amino acids long. CDR3 loop: CASSLNRGRSSYEQYF. CDR3 bases: TGTGCCAGCAGCCTTAACAGGGGGCGTTCCTCCTACGAGCAGTACTTC.

The rearrangement links TRBV4-1 to TRBJ1-1, with D hard to call. The CDR3 consists of 18 residues. Germline CDR1 and CDR2: MGHRA and YSYEKL. Trimming stripped 1 base from V and 4 bases from J, with 22 bases between. The CDR3 nucleotides read TGCGCCAGCAGCCAAGGTCGTTGGGGATCACTAGGAGCCACTGAAGCTTTCTTT. It codes for CASSQGRWGSLGATEAFF.

This chain uses TRBV27 with TRBJ1-2, with a tentative D call TRBD1 (6 bases). Germline V gives CDR1 MNHEY, CDR2 SMNVEV (reference sequence). The germline V and J ends were trimmed by 3 bases and 3 bases, with 11 bases remaining between them. CDR3 length equals 14 residues. The CDR3 DNA sequence: TGTGCCAGCAGTTTTCAGGGGTTGGACTATGGCTACACCTTC. Its protein is CASSFQGLDYGYTF.

The chain couples TRBV6-1 to TRBJ2-5; D perhaps matches TRBD2 (5 bases). V lost 3 bases and J 2 bases, leaving 7 bases between the germline ends. Per germline, CDR1 MNHNS and CDR2 SASEGT. The CDR3 is 13 amino acids. The CDR3 DNA follows: TGTGCCAGCAGTGATCAGCGGCAAGAGACCCAGTACTTC. Translating it yields CASSDQRQETQYF.

The V call is TRBV5-5, the J call TRBJ1-2; D call uncertain. This CDR3 region has 13 residues. The V end was cut by 0 bases, the J end by 1 base, with 4 bases between. Germline V gives CDR1 SGHKS, CDR2 YYEKEE (reference sequence). The CDR3 DNA reads as TGTGCCAGCAGCTTGGGACATAACTATGGCTACACCTTC. Protein product: CASSLGHNYGYTF.

The V and J genes are TRBV6-5 and TRBJ1-1; TRBD1 agrees at 7 bases. Germline V gene data show CDR1 as MNHEY and CDR2 as SVGAGI. V lost 6 bases and J lost 5; bases outside the gene matches: 9. CDR3 length: 14 amino acids. CDR3 bases: TGTGCCAGCAGATGGGACAGTGGTCGTACTGAAGCTTTCTTT. Translated, it gives CASRWDSGRTEAFF.

This chain uses TRBV27 with TRBJ2-1; 8 bases match TRBD2. Germline CDR1 MNHEY, CDR2 SMNVEV (reference sequence). The V and J ends lost 7 bases and 12 bases, in that order; junction bases with no gene match: 17. This CDR3 comprises 15 residues. The CDR3: CASIELAAAMSRQFF. In DNA, the CDR3 is TGTGCCAGCATTGAACTAGCGGCCGCAATGAGTAGGCAGTTCTTC.

The V gene is TRBV7-9, the J gene TRBJ2-3, with 14 bases that match TRBD2. V gave up 5 bases and J gave up 9 bases; unmatched junction bases: 13. This CDR3 is 17 amino acids long. From germline, CDR1 is SEHNR and CDR2 FQNEAQ (reference sequence). CDR3 loop: CASSRPGLAGVGGTQYF. The CDR3 DNA reads as TGTGCCAGCAGCCGACCGGGACTAGCGGGGGTCGGAGGCACGCAGTATTTT. The whole variable domain, remainder taken from reference TRBV7-9 and TRBJ2-3, is DTGVSQNPRHKITKRGQNVTFRCDPISEHNRLYWYRQTLGQGPEFLTYFQNEAQLEKSRLLSDRFSAERPKGSFSTLEIQRTEQGDSAMYLCASSRPGLAGVGGTQYFGPGTRLTVL.

The chain combines TRBV5-1 with TRBJ1-2; 7 bases agree with TRBD1. Germline assignment: CDR1 SGHRS and CDR2 YFSETQ. The ends lost 3 bases at V and 8 bases at J; junction bases unmatched: 10. The CDR3 extends over 14 amino acids. Here the CDR3 reads CASSSTTGFDGYTF. The CDR3 bases are TGCGCCAGCAGCTCGACGACAGGGTTCGACGGCTACACCTTC. The full variable domain, completed using reference TRBV5-1 and TRBJ1-2, is KAGVTQTPRYLIKTRGQQVTLSCSPISGHRSVSWYQQTPGQGLQFLFEYFSETQRNKGNFPGRFSGRQFSNSRSEMNVSTLELGDSALYLCASSSTTGFDGYTFGSGTRLTVV.

The chain joins TRBV27 to TRBJ2-5; possibly TRBD1 for D (6 bases). V lost 4 bases and J 5 bases, leaving 14 bases between the germline ends. Germline CDR1 reads MNHEY; CDR2 reads SMNVEV (reference sequence). The CDR3 is 14 amino acids. The CDR3 spells CASSSSSGAETQYF. The CDR3 DNA follows: TGTGCCAGCAGTTCGTCATCAGGGGCGGAGACCCAGTACTTC.

V and J are TRBV9 and TRBJ1-5; no clear D gene. CDR1 and CDR2 from the germline V gene are SGDLS and YYNGEE. This CDR3 spans 15 amino acids. V lost 1 base to trimming and J lost 1 base, with 9 bases between them. CDR3 bases: TGTGCCAGCAGCGTAAGCCCTCGGAGCAATCAGCCCCAGCATTTT. This codes for CASSVSPRSNQPQHF.

The chain carries TRBV5-1 and TRBJ2-1; 8 bases match TRBD1. There are 14 residues in the CDR3. V was pared by 4 bases and J by 9 bases, with 9 bases of the junction left unmatched. The germline CDR1 and CDR2 sequences are SGHRS and YFSETQ. The DNA for the CDR3 is TGCGCCAGCAGCCTGACAGGGGCGAGGGGTGAGCAGTTCTTC. It codes for CASSLTGARGEQFF. Drawing the rest from reference TRBV5-1 and TRBJ2-1, the complete variable domain is KAGVTQTPRYLIKTRGQQVTLSCSPISGHRSVSWYQQTPGQGLQFLFEYFSETQRNKGNFPGRFSGRQFSNSRSEMNVSTLELGDSALYLCASSLTGARGEQFFGPGTRLTVL.

This clone came up once. V gene TRBV7-3 combines with J gene TRBJ2-3, with 12 bases that match TRBD2. Germline V gene lookup returns CDR1 SGHTA and CDR2 FQGTGA. This CDR3 region has 16 residues. Trimming took 5 bases from V and 6 from J; bases not matched to a gene: 9. CDR3 nucleotide sequence: TGTGCCAGCAGCCCCGGGCCTAGCGGGAGGGGCGATACGCAGTATTTT. Its protein product is CASSPGPSGRGDTQYF.

This chain joins TRBV5-6 and TRBJ1-1, with a tentative D call TRBD1 (6 bases). Per germline, CDR1 SGHDT and CDR2 YYEEEE. The V gene lost 4 bases and the J gene lost 12 bases, with 19 bases spanning the gap. The CDR3 runs 13 residues. DNA of the CDR3: TGTGCCAGCAGCCCCTCCCCTGACAGGTCCACTTTCTTT. It is translated as CASSPSPDRSTFF. Full variable domain (remainder filled in from reference TRBV5-6 and TRBJ1-1): DAGVTQSPTHLIKTRGQQVTLRCSPKSGHDTVSWYQQALGQGPQFIFQYYEEEERQRGNFPDRFSGHQFPNYSSELNVNALLLGDSALYLCASSPSPDRSTFFGQGTRLTVV.

As regards this clone: The same CDR3 is also encoded by other DNA sequences in this sample. The V call is TRBV7-2, the J call TRBJ2-2, with 8 bases lining up with TRBD1. The CDR3 contains 15 residues. J lost 1 base, V lost 5 bases, and 3 bases had no gene match. The germline V gene encodes CDR1 SGHTA and CDR2 FQGNSA. The CDR3 is CASSTGQGNTGELFF. CDR3 sequence (DNA): TGTGCCAGCAGCACAGGACAGGGGAACACCGGGGAGCTGTTTTTT.

The chain is built from TRBV6-6 and TRBJ2-5, with D tentatively TRBD1 (6 bases). Germline-derived CDR1 and CDR2 are MNHNY and SVGAGI (reference sequence). CDR3 size: 15 residues. V lost 0 bases to trimming and J lost 3 bases, with 11 bases between them. This chain's CDR3 is CASSYSKQGKETQYF. The CDR3 DNA is TGTGCCAGCAGTTACTCGAAACAGGGAAAAGAGACCCAGTACTTC.